The 27 T cell receptor beta chains below all came from one sample that was sequenced in a study of T cell clusters in autoimmune cytopenias (dated 2019 in TCRdb). The instrument given in TCRdb is Illumina MiSeq. To amplify TRB rearrangements, a touch-down multiplex PCR protocol was run with the TRB-A and TRB-B primer pools combined in a single tube. TCRdb reprocessed the reads, and each CDR3 protein sequence is entered once, without DNA. This sample's records show 5,500 to 8,500 distinct CDR3 sequences. The ten largest clonotypes hold 16% of the sample. TRB amplification used 200 to 300 ng of peripheral blood genomic DNA, some 38,000 genome equivalents, per sample. The sequenced sample was peripheral blood. These receptors originate from a human donor with an autoimmune cytopenia or autoimmune hepatitis (not recorded which).

This clonotype is medium-sized by frequency. The chain is built from TRBV15 and TRBJ1-1. The germline V gene has CDR1 LNHNV and CDR2 YYDKDF (reference sequence). The CDR3 spans 15 residues. The CDR3: CATSRASTENTEAFF.

J is TRBJ2-2 and V is TRBV10-3; TCRdb's assignment of TRBD1 cannot be checked, as there is no DNA. CDR1 is ENHRY, CDR2 SYGVKD, per germline. This CDR3 is 15 amino acids long. The CDR3 sequence: CAIRDTGMDTGELFF.

V is TRBV5-5 and J is TRBJ1-6; there is no DNA to check the TCRdb D call of TRBD1. The germline V gene has CDR1 SGHKS and CDR2 YYEKEE (reference sequence). There are 14 residues in the CDR3. The CDR3 sequence: CASSRTDNNSPLHF.

This clonotype is medium-sized (0.01 to 0.1%) by frequency. The gene calls are TRBV13 and TRBJ2-2; as DNA is missing, the TRBD1 call by TCRdb cannot be tested. The CDR3 runs 14 residues. CDR1 and CDR2 (germline): PRHDT, FYEKMQ (reference sequence). Here the CDR3 reads CASNLGGATGELFF.

This sequence joins TRBV10-3 and TRBJ1-4; TCRdb outputs TRBD1, but without DNA this stays unchecked. Per the germline V gene, CDR1 is ENHRY and CDR2 is SYGVKD. The CDR3 contains 13 residues. This CDR3 reads CAITPSTGEKLFF.

The CDR3 loop is CASSLSRLAGFGELFF. The chain joins TRBV5-5 to TRBJ2-2; checking the TCRdb D call of TRBD2 is not possible without DNA. The CDR3 covers 16 residues. Germline assignment: CDR1 SGHKS and CDR2 YYEKEE (reference sequence).

The chain has TRBV5-1 and TRBJ2-2; TCRdb's D gene call, TRBD1, goes unchecked for lack of DNA. CDR3 size: 15 residues. Germline V gene data show CDR1 as SGHRS and CDR2 as YFSETQ. CDR3: CASSLAAGDTGELFF.

The chain is built from TRBV30 and TRBJ1-1; the TRBD1 assignment by TCRdb is unverifiable without DNA. The CDR3 is 16 residues long. The germline CDR1 and CDR2 sequences are GTSNPN and SVGIG (reference sequence). CDR3 loop: CAWTPLRGSLNTEAFF.

The CDR3 protein is CASSSSEGAYNEQFF. J is TRBJ2-1 and V is TRBV18. CDR1 KGHSH and CDR2 LQKENI come from the germline V gene. The CDR3 runs to 15 residues.

This rearrangement joins TRBV6-5 to TRBJ2-1; TCRdb gives TRBD1 as the D gene, but with no DNA this cannot be confirmed. Germline V gene sequence: CDR1 MNHEY, CDR2 SVGAGI. This CDR3 has 14 amino acids. CDR3 amino acids: CASSPRENYNEQFF.

This chain joins TRBV11-1 and TRBJ2-5; absent DNA, TCRdb's TRBD2 call cannot be checked. Germline V gene lookup returns CDR1 SGHAT and CDR2 FQDESV (reference sequence). CDR3 length: 14 amino acids. The CDR3 protein is CASSLRASQETQYF. Full variable domain (outside the CDR3, taken from reference TRBV11-1 and TRBJ2-5): EAEVAQSPRYKITEKSQAVAFWCDPISGHATLYWYRQILGQGPELLVQFQDESVVDDSQLPKDRFSAERLKGVDSTLKIQPAELGDSAMYLCASSLRASQETQYFGPGTRLLVL.

The J gene is TRBJ1-6, the V gene TRBV5-5. This CDR3 is 15 amino acids long. Germline V gene data show CDR1 as SGHKS and CDR2 as YYEKEE (reference sequence). CDR3 in amino acids: CASSLDRDYNSPLHF.

This rearrangement joins TRBV18 to TRBJ2-4; TCRdb reports TRBD2, a call that lacks DNA to check it against. The CDR3 is 19 amino acids. Germline V gene lookup returns CDR1 KGHSH and CDR2 LQKENI. The CDR3 protein is CASSPERLAGGGTKNIQYF.

This clonotype ranks as medium-sized in terms of frequency. The V gene is TRBV15, the J gene TRBJ2-3; TCRdb's D gene call, TRBD1, goes unchecked for lack of DNA. In germline, CDR1 is LNHNV, CDR2 YYDKDF (reference sequence). The CDR3 is 18 amino acids. The CDR3 here is CATSRDRGTGGRTDTQYF.

This clonotype is called medium-sized (0.01 to 0.1%) based on its frequency. The V and J genes are TRBV19 and TRBJ2-5. Germline values: CDR1 LNHDA, CDR2 SQIVND (reference sequence). The CDR3 totals 14 residues. CDR3 in amino acids: CASTHTGGSETQYF.

J is TRBJ2-3 and V is TRBV19; the TRBD1 assignment by TCRdb is unverifiable without DNA. The CDR3 covers 14 residues. Germline lookup yields CDR1 LNHDA and CDR2 SQIVND (reference sequence). The CDR3 reads CASSMGGGTDTQYF.

By frequency, this clonotype is medium-sized (0.01 to 0.1%). This chain uses TRBV30 with TRBJ2-2; TCRdb indicates TRBD1, and absent DNA this call remains unverified. CDR1 and CDR2 (germline): GTSNPN, SVGIG (reference sequence). CDR3 length equals 15 residues. CDR3 loop: CAWSAGTGATGELFF.

The chain is built from TRBV30 and TRBJ1-4; TCRdb's D call of TRBD1 is untestable without DNA. The CDR3 extends over 14 amino acids. Germline V gene data show CDR1 as GTSNPN and CDR2 as SVGIG (reference sequence). The CDR3 protein is CAWGTGTGNEKLFF.

The genes are TRBV27 and TRBJ1-1; TCRdb's D call of TRBD1 is untestable without DNA. Germline-derived CDR1 and CDR2 are MNHEY and SMNVEV (reference sequence). The CDR3 covers 13 residues. CDR3 region: CASSLGRNTEAFF.

The chain recombines TRBV7-6 with TRBJ2-6; TCRdb indicates TRBD1, and absent DNA this call remains unverified. Per the germline V gene, CDR1 is SGHVS and CDR2 is FNYEAQ. This CDR3 contains 19 residues. CDR3 residues: CASSSGTGYMYSGANVLTF.

The chain links TRBV7-6 to TRBJ2-2. The CDR3 totals 14 residues. CDR1 and CDR2 from the germline V gene are SGHVS and FNYEAQ. CDR3: CASSLDSWGGELFF. Looking up the rest from reference TRBV7-6 and TRBJ2-2 gives the full variable domain: GAGVSQSPRYKVTKRGQDVALRCDPISGHVSLYWYRQALGQGPEFLTYFNYEAQQDKSGLPNDRFSAERPEGSISTLTIQRTEQRDSAMYRCASSLDSWGGELFFGEGSRLTVL.

The gene calls are TRBV6-2 or TRBV6-3 and TRBJ2-2; the TCRdb call, TRBD2, lacks DNA for checking. Germline assignment: CDR1 MNHEY and CDR2 SVGEGT. The CDR3 extends over 17 amino acids. CDR3 sequence: CASSYSGLAGGSGELFF.

This clonotype counts as medium-sized by frequency. The J gene is TRBJ2-3, the V gene TRBV19. Germline-derived CDR1 and CDR2 are LNHDA and SQIVND (reference sequence). The CDR3 loop spans 14 amino acids. The CDR3 region is CASSIGQNTDTQYF.

The chain carries TRBV11-1 and TRBJ2-2; TCRdb names TRBD2, which stays unverified in the absence of DNA. The CDR3 is 16 amino acids. From germline, CDR1 is SGHAT and CDR2 FQDESV (reference sequence). CDR3 loop: CASSRGLAGVTGELFF. The variable domain in full, completed from reference TRBV11-1 and TRBJ2-2, reads EAEVAQSPRYKITEKSQAVAFWCDPISGHATLYWYRQILGQGPELLVQFQDESVVDDSQLPKDRFSAERLKGVDSTLKIQPAELGDSAMYLCASSRGLAGVTGELFFGEGSRLTVL.

This chain links TRBV5-1 with TRBJ2-2. CDR3 length equals 11 residues. CDR1 and CDR2 from the germline V gene are SGHRS and YFSETQ. CDR3 amino acids: CASSSGGELFF.

Frequency places this clonotype as medium-sized. The J gene is TRBJ2-7, the V gene TRBV27; TCRdb calls TRBD2, which cannot be checked without DNA. The germline CDR1 and CDR2 sequences are MNHEY and SMNVEV (reference sequence). The CDR3 totals 14 residues. The CDR3 loop is CASSSSLLDTEQYF.

The chain joins TRBV6-1 to TRBJ2-1; with no DNA, the TCRdb D assignment of TRBD2 cannot be verified. This CDR3 is built from 20 residues. Germline V lookup: CDR1 MNHNS, CDR2 SASEGT. CDR3: CASSKEPGLAGVGQDNEQFF.